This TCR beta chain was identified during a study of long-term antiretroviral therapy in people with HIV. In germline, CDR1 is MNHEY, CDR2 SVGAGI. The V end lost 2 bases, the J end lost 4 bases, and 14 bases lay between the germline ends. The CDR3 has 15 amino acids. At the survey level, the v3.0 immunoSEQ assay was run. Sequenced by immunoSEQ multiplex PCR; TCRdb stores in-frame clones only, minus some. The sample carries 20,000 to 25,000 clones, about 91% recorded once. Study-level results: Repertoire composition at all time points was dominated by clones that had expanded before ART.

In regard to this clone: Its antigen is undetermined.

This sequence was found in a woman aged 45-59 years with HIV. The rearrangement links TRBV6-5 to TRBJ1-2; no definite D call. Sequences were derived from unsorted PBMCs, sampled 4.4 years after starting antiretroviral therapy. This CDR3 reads CASSYAAGNTYGYTF. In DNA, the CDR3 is TGTGCCAGCAGTTACGCGGCAGGAAATACCTATGGCTACACCTTC.